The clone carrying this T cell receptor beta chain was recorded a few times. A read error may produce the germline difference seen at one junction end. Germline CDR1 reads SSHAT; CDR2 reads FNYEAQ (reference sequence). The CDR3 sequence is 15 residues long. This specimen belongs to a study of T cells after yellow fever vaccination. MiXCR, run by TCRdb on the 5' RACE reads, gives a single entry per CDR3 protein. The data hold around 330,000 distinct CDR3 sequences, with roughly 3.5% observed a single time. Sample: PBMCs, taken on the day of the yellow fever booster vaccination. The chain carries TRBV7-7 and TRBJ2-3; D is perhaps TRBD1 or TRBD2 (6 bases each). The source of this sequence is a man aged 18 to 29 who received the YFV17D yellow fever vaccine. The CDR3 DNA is TGTGCTAGCAGCTTAGCGGCAGGGGATAGTGATACGCAGTATTTT. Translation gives CASSLAAGDSDTQYF.